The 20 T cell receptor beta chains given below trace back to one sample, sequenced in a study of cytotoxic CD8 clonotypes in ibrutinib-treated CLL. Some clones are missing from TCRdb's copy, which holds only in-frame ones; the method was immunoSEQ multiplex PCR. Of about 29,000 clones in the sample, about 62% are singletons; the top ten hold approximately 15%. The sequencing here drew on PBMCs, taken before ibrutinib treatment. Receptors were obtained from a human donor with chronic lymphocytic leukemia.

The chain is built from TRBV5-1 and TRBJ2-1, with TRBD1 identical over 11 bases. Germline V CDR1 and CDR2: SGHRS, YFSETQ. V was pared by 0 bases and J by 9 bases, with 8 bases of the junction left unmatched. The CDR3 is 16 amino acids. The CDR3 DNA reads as TGCGCCAGCAGCTTGGAACCGGGACAGGGGGTTGGTGAGCAGTTCTTC. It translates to CASSLEPGQGVGEQFF.

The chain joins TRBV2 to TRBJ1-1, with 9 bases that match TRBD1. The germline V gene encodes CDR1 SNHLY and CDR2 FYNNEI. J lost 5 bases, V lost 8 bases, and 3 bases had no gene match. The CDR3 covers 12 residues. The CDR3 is CASDRGKTEAFF. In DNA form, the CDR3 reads TGTGCCAGCGACAGGGGGAAGACTGAAGCTTTCTTT.

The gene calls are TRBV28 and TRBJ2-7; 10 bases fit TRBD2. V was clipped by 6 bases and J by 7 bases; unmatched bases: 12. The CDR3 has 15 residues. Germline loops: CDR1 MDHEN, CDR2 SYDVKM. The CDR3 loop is CASSLGASGSQEQYF. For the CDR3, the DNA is TGTGCCAGCAGCCTCGGGGCTAGCGGGAGCCAAGAGCAGTACTTC.

This CDR3 is CASSRTGSGETQYF. The CDR3 DNA is TGTGCCAGCAGCAGAACAGGGTCTGGGGAGACCCAGTACTTC. The gene calls are TRBV11-2 and TRBJ2-5, with a weak D call TRBD1 (6 bases). The germline V and J ends were trimmed by 5 bases and 5 bases, with 15 bases remaining between them. The germline gives CDR1 SGHAT, CDR2 FQNNGV. The CDR3 sequence is 14 residues long.

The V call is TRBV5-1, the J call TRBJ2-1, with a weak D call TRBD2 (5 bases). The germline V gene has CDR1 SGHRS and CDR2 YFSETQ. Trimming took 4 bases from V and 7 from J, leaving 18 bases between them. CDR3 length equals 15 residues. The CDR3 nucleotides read TGCGCCAGCAGCCCTAAAGTCGCCTCGGGGAATGAGCAGTTCTTC. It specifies CASSPKVASGNEQFF.

The CDR3, as DNA: TGTGCCAGCTCACCGACTTACGGGGGTGGGCAAGAGACCCAGTACTTC. Translating it yields CASSPTYGGGQETQYF. V gene TRBV18 combines with J gene TRBJ2-5; perhaps TRBD2 as D (6 bases). V was trimmed by 3 bases and J by 2 bases, leaving 16 bases between them. The CDR3 has 16 residues. CDR1 is KGHSH, CDR2 LQKENI, per germline.

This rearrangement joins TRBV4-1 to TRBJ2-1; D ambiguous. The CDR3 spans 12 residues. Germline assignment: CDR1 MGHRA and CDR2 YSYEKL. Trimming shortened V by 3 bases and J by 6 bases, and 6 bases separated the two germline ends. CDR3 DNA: TGCGCCAGCAGCCAGACGGGCAATGAGCAGTTCTTC. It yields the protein CASSQTGNEQFF.

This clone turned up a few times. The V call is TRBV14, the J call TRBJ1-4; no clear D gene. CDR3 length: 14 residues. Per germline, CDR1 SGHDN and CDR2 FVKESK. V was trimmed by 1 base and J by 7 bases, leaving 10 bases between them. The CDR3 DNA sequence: TGTGCCAGCAGCCAAGGGGCGCGGAGTGAAAAACTGTTTTTT. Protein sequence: CASSQGARSEKLFF.

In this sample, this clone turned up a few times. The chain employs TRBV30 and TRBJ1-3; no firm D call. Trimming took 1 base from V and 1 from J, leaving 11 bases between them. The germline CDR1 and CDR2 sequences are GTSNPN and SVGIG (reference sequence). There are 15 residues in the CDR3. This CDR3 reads CAWSGVPISGNTIYF. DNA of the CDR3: TGTGCCTGGAGTGGGGTCCCTATTTCTGGAAACACCATATATTTT.

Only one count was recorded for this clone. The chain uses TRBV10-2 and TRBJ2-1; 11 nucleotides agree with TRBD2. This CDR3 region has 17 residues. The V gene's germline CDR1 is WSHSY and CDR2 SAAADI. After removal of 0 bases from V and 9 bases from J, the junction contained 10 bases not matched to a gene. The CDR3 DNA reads TGCGCCAGCAGTGAGTCGATTCCTAGCGGGAGGCGAAGTGAGCAGTTCTTC. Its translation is CASSESIPSGRRSEQFF.

CDR3 residues: CASSLGLWTDTQYF. CDR3 sequence (DNA): TGCGCCAGCAGCTTGGGACTTTGGACAGATACGCAGTATTTT. This sequence joins TRBV4-1 and TRBJ2-3, with a possible D match to TRBD2 (6 bases). This CDR3 spans 14 amino acids. Trimming removed 5 bases from V and 3 bases from J, with 12 bases in between. Germline CDR1 is MGHRA and CDR2 is YSYEKL.

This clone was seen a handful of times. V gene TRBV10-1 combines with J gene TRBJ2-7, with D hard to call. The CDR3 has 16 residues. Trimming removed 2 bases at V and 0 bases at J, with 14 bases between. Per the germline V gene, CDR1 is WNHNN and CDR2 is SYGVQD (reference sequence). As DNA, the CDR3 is TGCGCCAGCAGTGAGGGCCCGGGCGACCGCTCCTACGAGCAGTACTTC. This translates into CASSEGPGDRSYEQYF.

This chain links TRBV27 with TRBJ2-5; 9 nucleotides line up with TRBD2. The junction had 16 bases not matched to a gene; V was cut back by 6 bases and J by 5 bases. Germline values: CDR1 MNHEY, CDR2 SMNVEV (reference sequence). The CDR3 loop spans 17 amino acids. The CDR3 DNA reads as TGTGCCAGCAGCCCTCCGGGACTAGCAGCAAGAGGTGAGACCCAGTACTTC. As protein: CASSPPGLAARGETQYF.

CDR3 bases: TGCGCCAGCAGCCAGGACCTAGCGGTGGAGACCCAGTACTTC. Amino acid sequence: CASSQDLAVETQYF. The chain recombines TRBV4-1 with TRBJ2-5; 7 bases align to TRBD2. Germline CDR1 MGHRA, CDR2 YSYEKL. The CDR3 is made up of 14 amino acids. J gave up 5 bases and V 3 bases, and 6 bases lay outside the gene matches.

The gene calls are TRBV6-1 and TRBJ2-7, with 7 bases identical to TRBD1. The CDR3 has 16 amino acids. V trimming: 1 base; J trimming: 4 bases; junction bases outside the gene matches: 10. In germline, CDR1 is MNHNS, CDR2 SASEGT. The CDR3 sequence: CASSEDHSQGVYEQYF. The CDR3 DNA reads TGTGCCAGCAGTGAAGATCATAGTCAGGGGGTTTACGAGCAGTACTTC.

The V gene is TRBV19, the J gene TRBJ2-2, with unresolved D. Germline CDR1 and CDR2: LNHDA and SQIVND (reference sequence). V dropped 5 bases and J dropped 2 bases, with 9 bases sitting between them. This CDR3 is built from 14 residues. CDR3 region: CASSPGLNTGELFF. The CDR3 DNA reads TGTGCCAGTAGTCCGGGCCTTAACACCGGGGAGCTGTTTTTT.

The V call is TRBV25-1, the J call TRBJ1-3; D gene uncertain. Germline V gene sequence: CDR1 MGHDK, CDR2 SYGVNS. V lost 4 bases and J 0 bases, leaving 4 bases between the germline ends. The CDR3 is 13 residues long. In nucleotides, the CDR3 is TGTGCCAGCAGTGTCAGCTCTGGAAACACCATATATTTT. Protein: CASSVSSGNTIYF.

CDR3 nucleotide sequence: TGTGCCAGCAGTCACGGACAACGGGTTTGGGCCGGAAACACCATATATTTT. This sequence encodes CASSHGQRVWAGNTIYF. The chain is built from TRBV2 and TRBJ1-3, with D possibly matching TRBD1 (5 bases). Trimming pared 5 bases from V and 4 bases from J, leaving 21 bases between. Germline CDR1 reads SNHLY; CDR2 reads FYNNEI. The CDR3 covers 17 residues.

CDR3 sequence: CASSLTDNQETQYF. CDR3 bases: TGTGCCAGCAGTTTAACCGACAACCAAGAGACCCAGTACTTC. The V call is TRBV28, the J call TRBJ2-5, with unresolved D. Germline CDR1 MDHEN, CDR2 SYDVKM. Trimming left V 2 bases short and J 0 bases short, with 7 bases between. The CDR3 contains 14 residues.

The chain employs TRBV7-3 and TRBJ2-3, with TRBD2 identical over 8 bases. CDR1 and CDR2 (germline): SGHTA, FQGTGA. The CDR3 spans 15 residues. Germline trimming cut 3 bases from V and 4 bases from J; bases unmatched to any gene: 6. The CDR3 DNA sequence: TGTGCCAGCAGCTTCTCTAGCGGGCTATCAGATACGCAGTATTTT. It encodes CASSFSSGLSDTQYF.